A single sample is the source of the 22 T cell receptor beta chains below, sequenced in a study of long-term antiretroviral therapy in people with HIV. Running of the v3.0 immunoSEQ assay took place at survey level. The assay was immunoSEQ multiplex PCR, and TCRdb's table has in-frame clones only and misses some. The sample contains some 30,000 clones, roughly 92% of which appear only once. This specimen was unsorted PBMCs, taken 3.1 years after starting antiretroviral therapy. The source of these receptors is a man between 18 and 29 years old with HIV.

A single count supports this clone. The V call is TRBV5-1, the J call TRBJ2-7; D call uncertain. The CDR3 is made up of 13 amino acids. Germline CDR1 and CDR2: SGHRS and YFSETQ. Trimming left V 3 bases short and J 3 bases short, with 10 bases between. DNA of the CDR3: TGCGCCAGCAGCTGGGCGGAATACTACGAGCAGTACTTC. Amino acids: CASSWAEYYEQYF.

J is TRBJ2-4 and V is TRBV10-3, with unresolved D. This CDR3 contains 13 residues. Germline CDR1 and CDR2: ENHRY and SYGVKD. Trimming left V 4 bases short and J 8 bases short, with 12 bases between. CDR3 DNA sequence: TGTGCCATCAGTGGGTCTAGGTGGGACATTCAGTACTTC. Its protein is CAISGSRWDIQYF.

The rearrangement joins TRBV2 to TRBJ2-3; D gene ambiguous. Germline V gene sequence: CDR1 SNHLY, CDR2 FYNNEI. The ends were cut back, 6 bases at V and 4 bases at J, with 8 bases in the middle. The CDR3 totals 12 residues. The CDR3: CASRGRADTQYF. DNA for the CDR3: TGTGCCAGCAGGGGCCGAGCAGATACGCAGTATTTT.

The rearrangement uses TRBV7-2 and TRBJ1-2; possible D gene TRBD1, 6 bases. There are 13 residues in the CDR3. The germline CDR1 and CDR2 sequences are SGHTA and FQGNSA. V was trimmed by 5 bases and J by 8 bases, leaving 15 bases between them. CDR3 sequence: CASSPAGVGGYTF. In DNA, the CDR3 is TGTGCCAGCAGCCCAGCAGGGGTAGGGGGCTACACCTTC.

The rearrangement links TRBV29-1 to TRBJ2-7, with 10 bases aligning to TRBD1. V shed 4 bases and J 5 bases; nucleotides not matched to a gene: 8. This CDR3 has 14 residues. Germline V gene data show CDR1 as SQVTM and CDR2 as ANQGSEA. The CDR3 reads CSVAGTGEFDEQYF. Written as DNA, the CDR3 is TGCAGCGTTGCAGGGACAGGGGAATTCGACGAGCAGTACTTC.

V gene TRBV7-2 combines with J gene TRBJ2-5; TRBD2 is a possible D gene (7 bases). The CDR3 is 14 amino acids. With 5 bases removed from V and 5 bases from J, the gap between germline ends came to 15 bases. Germline CDR1 and CDR2: SGHTA and FQGNSA. CDR3 protein: CASSPGRGYETQYF. The CDR3 DNA reads as TGTGCCAGCAGCCCTGGGAGGGGGTATGAGACCCAGTACTTC.

The V call is TRBV25-1, the J call TRBJ2-1, with TRBD2 matching over 9 bases. The CDR3 is made up of 18 amino acids. The J segment lost 7 bases and the V segment lost 3 bases, leaving 16 bases of the junction unmatched. Per the germline V gene, CDR1 is MGHDK and CDR2 is SYGVNS. CDR3 residues: CASSDSPSWRGGFNEQFF. CDR3 in DNA: TGTGCCAGCAGTGACTCCCCTTCCTGGCGGGGGGGCTTTAATGAGCAGTTCTTC.

This clone occurred a few times. CDR3 sequence: CASSFPEGGSMNTEAFF. In DNA, the CDR3 is TGTGCCAGCAGCTTCCCGGAAGGCGGGAGTATGAACACTGAAGCTTTCTTT. The chain recombines TRBV7-9 with TRBJ1-1, with D hard to call. Germline lookup yields CDR1 SEHNR and CDR2 FQNEAQ (reference sequence). Trimming cost V 3 bases and J 0 bases, with 17 bases left between them. CDR3 size: 17 residues.

This clone appeared once. CDR3 residues: CASSPTRLDRGVEQFF. CDR3 in DNA: TGTGCCAGCTCACCAACAAGGTTGGACAGGGGTGTTGAGCAGTTCTTC. This chain joins TRBV18 and TRBJ2-1; 9 bases align to TRBD1. This CDR3 is built from 16 residues. Germline V CDR1 and CDR2: KGHSH, LQKENI. The ends lost 2 bases at V and 9 bases at J; junction bases unmatched: 11.

The V call is TRBV6-5, the J call TRBJ1-5; D not resolved. Germline V lookup: CDR1 MNHEY, CDR2 SVGAGI. The CDR3 spans 15 residues. V was clipped by 0 bases and J by 6 bases, with 12 bases between them. The CDR3 is CASSYSGPSGQPQHF. CDR3 DNA sequence: TGTGCCAGCAGTTACTCAGGTCCTTCGGGTCAGCCCCAGCATTTT.

In DNA form, the CDR3 reads TGTGCCAGCAGCCTAGCGGGAGCCTACGAGCAGTACTTC. This gives the protein CASSLAGAYEQYF. The chain couples TRBV6-1 to TRBJ2-7; TRBD2 matches 10 bases. The CDR3 sequence is 13 residues long. J gave up 2 bases and V 6 bases, and 1 base lay outside the gene matches. The germline CDR1 and CDR2 sequences are MNHNS and SASEGT.

The chain carries TRBV6-1 and TRBJ2-2, with TRBD2 as a possible D gene (6 bases). The CDR3 sequence is 14 residues long. Trimming took off 3 bases at V and 3 bases at J, with 8 bases between the two ends. Germline V CDR1 and CDR2: MNHNS, SASEGT. The DNA for the CDR3 is TGTGCCAGCAGTGAGGGACTCGACACCGGGGAGCTGTTTTTT. This translates into CASSEGLDTGELFF.

The rearrangement uses TRBV7-3 and TRBJ1-1; D unresolved. The V and J ends lost 2 bases and 0 bases respectively, with 7 bases between them. Germline CDR1 and CDR2: SGHTA and FQGTGA. The CDR3 loop spans 14 amino acids. The CDR3 DNA sequence: TGTGCCAGCAGCTTATTGGGAATGAACACTGAAGCTTTCTTT. It translates to CASSLLGMNTEAFF.

The chain is built from TRBV5-4 and TRBJ2-1, with D perhaps being TRBD1 or TRBD2 (6 bases each). This CDR3 has 15 amino acids. CDR1 SGHNT and CDR2 YYREEE come from the germline V gene (reference sequence). Trimming removed 1 base from V and 1 base from J, with 9 bases in between. CDR3 residues: CASSLRGPSYNEQFF. The CDR3 DNA sequence: TGTGCCAGCAGCTTGCGGGGGCCTTCCTACAATGAGCAGTTCTTC. Full variable domain (remainder filled in from reference TRBV5-4 and TRBJ2-1): ETGVTQSPTHLIKTRGQQVTLRCSSQSGHNTVSWYQQALGQGPQFIFQYYREEENGRGNFPPRFSGLQFPNYSSELNVNALELDDSALYLCASSLRGPSYNEQFFGPGTRLTVL.

The chain is built from TRBV7-2 and TRBJ2-7; 8 nucleotides agree with TRBD1. Germline loops: CDR1 SGHTA, CDR2 FQGNSA. V trimming: 6 bases; J trimming: 3 bases; junction bases outside the gene matches: 4. The CDR3 covers 13 residues. The CDR3, as DNA: TGTGCCAGCAGGTTACAGGGGGGCTACGAGCAGTACTTC. Translated, it gives CASRLQGGYEQYF.

The chain employs TRBV4-1 and TRBJ2-2, with D tentatively TRBD2 (5 bases). V dropped 4 bases and J dropped 5 bases, with 11 bases sitting between them. Germline V gene sequence: CDR1 MGHRA, CDR2 YSYEKL. CDR3 size: 14 residues. CDR3 loop: CASSLGDLTGELFF. The CDR3 nucleotides are TGCGCCAGCAGCCTCGGGGATCTTACCGGGGAGCTGTTTTTT.

The chain joins TRBV27 to TRBJ1-4; 9 bases map to TRBD1. Germline V gene sequence: CDR1 MNHEY, CDR2 SMNVEV (reference sequence). The length of the CDR3 is 14 residues. V shed 6 bases, J shed 7 bases, and the junction held 6 bases outside the gene matches. The DNA for the CDR3 is TGTGCCAGCAGGCCCGGGACAGGGAGTGAAAAACTGTTTTTT. Translating gives CASRPGTGSEKLFF.

The CDR3 DNA reads TGTGCCTGGTTTTTGGCTAGTTACACTGAAGCTTTCTTT. The encoded protein is CAWFLASYTEAFF. This sequence joins TRBV30 and TRBJ1-1; D is unresolved. Trimming cost V 5 bases and J 3 bases, with 13 bases left between them. The V gene's germline CDR1 is GTSNPN and CDR2 SVGIG (reference sequence). CDR3 length: 13 amino acids.

In nucleotides, the CDR3 is TGCGCCAGCAGCCAGGGGGCAAACACTGAAGCTTTCTTT. It codes for CASSQGANTEAFF. This chain connects TRBV4-3 to TRBJ1-1, with D possibly matching TRBD1 (6 bases). CDR1 is LGHNA, CDR2 YSLEER, per germline. CDR3 size: 13 residues. The V end lost 3 bases, the J end lost 2 bases, and 7 bases lay between the germline ends.

The chain uses TRBV10-3 and TRBJ1-1, with TRBD1 matching over 8 bases. The CDR3 length is 19 residues. The germline CDR1 and CDR2 sequences are ENHRY and SYGVKD. V gave up 6 bases and J gave up 1 base; unmatched junction bases: 19. The CDR3 here is CAISLFSFRGRGQNTEAFF. In DNA, the CDR3 is TGTGCCATCAGCCTCTTTTCATTCAGGGGGCGAGGGCAGAACACTGAAGCTTTCTTT.

V usage is TRBV6-1 and J usage is TRBJ2-7; D uncertain. In germline, CDR1 is MNHNS, CDR2 SASEGT. This CDR3 region has 12 residues. Trimming shortened V by 5 bases and J by 2 bases, and 7 bases separated the two germline ends. CDR3 residues: CASSPNPYEQYF. Here the CDR3 DNA reads TGTGCCAGCAGTCCTAACCCCTACGAGCAGTACTTC.

V gene TRBV7-2 combines with J gene TRBJ2-3, with 13 positions matching TRBD2. CDR1 SGHTA and CDR2 FQGNSA come from the germline V gene. The CDR3 is made up of 15 amino acids. V was pared by 5 bases and J by 5 bases, with 4 bases of the junction left unmatched. CDR3 nucleotide sequence: TGTGCCAGCAGCCAATGGACTAGCGGGGGAGATACGCAGTATTTT. Its protein product is CASSQWTSGGDTQYF.